This entry features one T cell receptor (beta chain) sequence. Its antigen is unknown. Then a second PCR, running roughly 7 to 11 cycles, was carried out with a sample-barcoded 5' primer and a J-beta primer mix. TCRdb itself ran the 5' RACE reads through MiXCR, one entry per CDR3 protein. The repertoire includes some 1.5 million distinct CDR3 sequences, 28% of them detected once, and 6.5% to 8.5% sits in the top ten. Each sample had at least 6 million PBMCs isolated. Total RNA amounts of at least 6 micrograms were extracted per sample. The entry originates in a study of blood T cells in healthy people across ages. Study results and caveats: PBMCs left unsorted prevented a conclusive naive versus antigen-experienced comparison. Unknown CMV status may confound age-related changes in expanded clones.

Trimming shortened V by 8 bases and J by 7 bases, and 8 bases separated the two germline ends. The CDR3 runs 10 residues. The V gene's germline CDR1 is MNHNY and CDR2 SVGAGI (reference sequence). Sequenced input: blood. The V gene is TRBV6-6, the J gene TRBJ1-1; no definite D call. This TCR was sampled from a woman in her twenties or thirties in good health. The CDR3 reads CASFGGEAFF. CDR3 sequence (DNA): TGTGCCAGCTTCGGAGGTGAAGCTTTCTTT.